This TCR beta chain was recovered during a study of shared clonotypes between healthy human individuals. TCRdb's copy holds only in-frame clones and misses some; the assay was immunoSEQ multiplex PCR. The table records about 2.3 million clones, 85% to 95% of them present only once. CDR1 is KGHSH, CDR2 LQKENI, per germline. The CDR3 has 14 residues. The V gene lost 3 bases and the J gene lost 3 bases, with 8 bases spanning the gap. The genes are TRBV18 and TRBJ1-4; D unresolved. The sample consisted of naive CD4+ T cells from PBMCs. Subset specified: CD45RA+ positively selected. The receptor's source is a man between 18 and 29 years old in good health. Some clones in this sample may be carry-over from other donors' samples. The DNA for the CDR3 is TGTGCCAGCTCACCCTGGAGCGCTAATGAAAAACTGTTTTTT. Its translation: CASSPWSANEKLFF.